This TCR beta chain was obtained from a study of T cell repertoires in cytomegalovirus infection. Across the whole study: Public TCR beta signature analysis indicated the presence of both CMV infection and matching HLA type.

The V gene lost 3 bases and the J gene lost 0 bases, with 12 bases spanning the gap. The CDR3 length is 16 residues. The germline V gene encodes CDR1 SGHVS and CDR2 FNYEAQ. MiXCR, applied by TCRdb to the reads, yields one record per CDR3 protein. The profile covers about 900,000 distinct CDR3 sequences, with around 30% appearing a single time and about 14% taken by the ten largest. The table lists this clonotype with a few counts. Its target is not known. This TCR was sampled from a human donor in good health (CMV status not recorded). Some clones in this sample may be carry-over from other donors' samples. Sample: cultured CD8+ T cells from PBMCs, taken from culture after CMV antigen stimulation. The chain couples TRBV7-6 to TRBJ2-1; a possible D gene is TRBD1 (5 bases). CDR3 bases: TGTGCCAGCAGCTTCCTTGGGGCTCCCTCCTACAATGAGCAGTTCTTC. Protein product: CASSFLGAPSYNEQFF.